The entry that follows covers one TCR beta chain sequence. These data come from a study of control samples from healthy donors and cancer patients. This CDR3 is 14 amino acids long. V shed 1 base and J 1 base; nucleotides not matched to a gene: 1. Profiling relied on immunoSEQ multiplex PCR, and the TCRdb table lists in-frame clones only, not all of them. In the table there are some 200,000 clones, about 93% of which are singletons. The sequence came from a man younger than 30 in good health. This chain connects TRBV5-3 to TRBJ1-1; 7 bases fit TRBD1. TRBV5-3 has ORF status, its function being uncertain. Sequences were obtained from blood. CDR3 nucleotides: TGTGCCAGAAGCTTGAGGGGGCGGAACACTGAAGCTTTCTTT. It translates to CARSLRGRNTEAFF.